This entry lists 13 T cell receptor beta chains sequenced from one sample in a study of molecular identifiers for immune sequencing clone quantification. TCRdb redid the calling of the PCR reads with MiXCR, one entry per CDR3 protein. This sample yields around 480,000 distinct CDR3 sequences, of which under 30% are seen a single time; over 0.6% belongs to the top ten. The source material was naive CD8+ T cells from blood, with Jurkat cell RNA spiked in. The subset denotes: FACS-sorted CD8+CD4-CCR7+CD45RA+ naive T cells. The receptors stem from a human donor in good health. Some libraries in this study had Jurkat cell RNA spiked in.

Comment on this clonotype: One base away lies a much larger clone, so this may be a sequencing read error. The rearrangement links TRBV4-1 to TRBJ2-3; perhaps TRBD1 as D (5 bases). The DNA matches TRBJ1-5 better at its end, which makes the J call doubtful. The germline gives CDR1 MGHRA, CDR2 YSYEKL. This CDR3 has 16 residues. The CDR3 nucleotides read TGCGCCAGCAGCCAAGATTGGCTAGCGGGGACTAATACGCAGCATTTT. It specifies CASSQDWLAGTNTQHF.

Of note for this clonotype: Since a much larger clone is just one base distant, this may be a read error. The chain employs TRBV28 and TRBJ2-6; D unclear. The CDR3 is made up of 15 amino acids. In germline, CDR1 is MDHEN, CDR2 SYDVKM. Trimming cost V 8 bases and J 0 bases, with 11 bases left between them. The DNA for the CDR3 is TGTGCCAGCGCCAGAGAGTTCTCTGGGGCCAACGTCCTGACTTTC. It specifies CASAREFSGANVLTF. Full variable domain (rest looked up from reference TRBV28 and TRBJ2-6): DVKVTQSSRYLVKRTGEKVFLECVQDMDHENMFWYRQDPGLGLRLIYFSYDVKMKEKGDIPEGYSVSREKKERFSLILESASTNQTSMYLCASAREFSGANVLTFGAGSRLTVL.

With regard to this clonotype: A read error is likely, as this CDR3 ends without the conserved phenylalanine or tryptophan. This chain uses TRBV30 with TRBJ1-1; 11 bases are a match to TRBD1. The junction had 12 bases not matched to a gene; V was cut back by 2 bases and J by 4 bases. Germline V gene sequence: CDR1 GTSNPN, CDR2 SVGIG (reference sequence). The CDR3 sequence is 17 residues long. CDR3 DNA sequence: TGTGCCTGGAGTCCCAGATCCACCGGGACAGGGGGCACTGAAGCTTTCTAT. This sequence encodes CAWSPRSTGTGGTEAFY.

This chain joins TRBV10-2 and TRBJ1-2, with TRBD1 identical over 7 bases. Germline-derived CDR1 and CDR2 are WSHSY and SAAADI. V was clipped by 6 bases and J by 3 bases; unmatched bases: 10. This CDR3 is built from 15 residues. The DNA for the CDR3 is TGCGCCAGCAGCGGGACAGAGACGATCCACTATGGCTACACCTTC. Encoded protein: CASSGTETIHYGYTF.

With regard to this clonotype: A much bigger clone sits one base away, suggesting this may be a read error. This sequence joins TRBV19 and TRBJ2-7; possibly TRBD1 for D (6 bases). V lost 5 bases and J 6 bases, leaving 14 bases between the germline ends. In germline, CDR1 is LNHDA, CDR2 SQIVND (reference sequence). The CDR3 length is 13 residues. The chain's CDR3 is CASSESRDTEQYF. CDR3 in DNA: TGTGCCAGTAGTGAATCCCGGGACACCGAGCAGTACTTC.

This clonotype was counted many times. The chain uses TRBV7-2 and TRBJ2-4; no clear D. Trimming removed 1 base from V and 5 bases from J, with 9 bases in between. The germline CDR1 and CDR2 sequences are SGHTA and FQGNSA. CDR3 length: 14 residues. CDR3 in amino acids: CASSLGGLENIQYF. CDR3 coding DNA: TGTGCCAGCAGCTTAGGTGGTCTCGAAAACATTCAGTACTTC.

Worth noting for this clonotype: The junction does not match germline at one end; this may be a read error. The V call is TRBV30, the J call TRBJ2-7; 11 bases map to TRBD1. Looked up from germline, CDR1 is GTSNPN and CDR2 is SVGIG (reference sequence). This CDR3 is 13 amino acids long. The CDR3 DNA reads TGTGCCTGGAGTGGGACAGGGGGCTACGAGCGGTACTTC. It is translated as CAWSGTGGYERYF.

This clonotype was detected ten times or more. CDR3 region: CASSRQGGWDTGELFF. The CDR3 DNA follows: TGTGCCAGCAGCCGGCAAGGCGGTTGGGACACCGGGGAGCTGTTTTTT. This chain links TRBV6-5 with TRBJ2-2; no clear D. The germline gives CDR1 MNHEY, CDR2 SVGAGI. V lost 6 bases, J lost 3 bases, and 17 bases lay in between. The CDR3 loop spans 16 amino acids.

Only a few counts were recorded for this clonotype. This chain links TRBV24-1 with TRBJ2-7; D is possibly TRBD1 or TRBD2 (5 bases each). CDR3 length equals 18 residues. Trimming cost V 6 bases and J 2 bases, with 25 bases left between them. The germline gives CDR1 KGHDR, CDR2 SFDVKD. CDR3 sequence: CATSSGRGPDQGTYEQYF. The CDR3 DNA reads as TGTGCCACCAGTTCGGGTCGGGGCCCCGATCAGGGCACCTACGAGCAGTACTTC.

With regard to this clonotype: A much larger clone differs by one base, so this may be a read error. The rearrangement joins TRBV5-1 to TRBJ1-1; D is possibly TRBD1 (5 bases). This CDR3 comprises 13 residues. Germline V CDR1 and CDR2: SGHRS, YFSETQ. CDR3 sequence (DNA): TGCGCCAGCAGCTTGCAGGGTACAGCTGAAGCTTCCTTT. Translated: CASSLQGTAEASF.

The rearrangement uses TRBV27 and TRBJ2-7; 8 nucleotides agree with TRBD1. Trimming took 2 bases from V and 7 from J; bases not matched to a gene: 7. Per germline, CDR1 MNHEY and CDR2 SMNVEV (reference sequence). The CDR3 totals 14 residues. The CDR3 coding sequence is TGTGCCAGCAGTTTAGGGCAGGGGGCGAGGGAGCAGTACTTC. It translates to CASSLGQGAREQYF.

The J gene is TRBJ1-2, the V gene TRBV6-1, with TRBD1 matching 9 bases. Looked up from germline, CDR1 is MNHNS and CDR2 is SASEGT. The CDR3 totals 12 residues. V was clipped by 4 bases and J by 8 bases; unmatched bases: 2. The CDR3 DNA reads as TGTGCCAGCAGTGGACAGGGGGGCGGCTACACCTTC. It is translated as CASSGQGGGYTF.

The chain employs TRBV6-5 and TRBJ2-1; maybe TRBD2 (7 bases). The CDR3 contains 15 residues. The V end was cut by 6 bases, the J end by 3 bases, with 15 bases between. The germline CDR1 and CDR2 sequences are MNHEY and SVGAGI. The CDR3 DNA follows: TGTGCCAGCAGACGAGGGGGGGCGGACTACAATGAGCAGTTCTTC. Its protein is CASRRGGADYNEQFF.